The sequence of this T cell receptor beta chain was determined in a study of cytomegalovirus exposure and HLA in healthy donors. Study-wide context: The study's early data release held about 85 million unique TCRs from HLA-typed donors. Study-wide points: One later analysis reportedly identified an Asian-associated ancestry cluster that showed fewer N-insertions than the approximately 700-donor mean. From TCR beta sequences, most subjects' HLA-A and HLA-B alleles were reportedly predicted accurately.

Primers included in the PCR were 60 Vbeta and 13 Jbeta primers. The protocol was immunoSEQ multiplex PCR, while the TCRdb copy is restricted to in-frame clones and leaves out a portion. The sample consists of 150,000 or so clones, more than 70% of them appearing once. CDR3 size: 15 residues. Trimming took 6 bases from V and 4 from J; bases not matched to a gene: 7. CDR1 and CDR2 from the germline V gene are LNHNV and YYDKDF (reference sequence). A remark on this clone: Antigen specificity is unknown.

The sequence was obtained from a male donor in good health and CMV-seronegative. This chain joins TRBV15 and TRBJ2-2; 8 nucleotides match TRBD1. The specimen sequenced was PBMCs. CDR3 amino acids: CATSLRDRFTGELFF. The DNA for the CDR3 is TGTGCCACCAGTCTCCGGGACAGGTTCACCGGGGAGCTGTTTTTT.